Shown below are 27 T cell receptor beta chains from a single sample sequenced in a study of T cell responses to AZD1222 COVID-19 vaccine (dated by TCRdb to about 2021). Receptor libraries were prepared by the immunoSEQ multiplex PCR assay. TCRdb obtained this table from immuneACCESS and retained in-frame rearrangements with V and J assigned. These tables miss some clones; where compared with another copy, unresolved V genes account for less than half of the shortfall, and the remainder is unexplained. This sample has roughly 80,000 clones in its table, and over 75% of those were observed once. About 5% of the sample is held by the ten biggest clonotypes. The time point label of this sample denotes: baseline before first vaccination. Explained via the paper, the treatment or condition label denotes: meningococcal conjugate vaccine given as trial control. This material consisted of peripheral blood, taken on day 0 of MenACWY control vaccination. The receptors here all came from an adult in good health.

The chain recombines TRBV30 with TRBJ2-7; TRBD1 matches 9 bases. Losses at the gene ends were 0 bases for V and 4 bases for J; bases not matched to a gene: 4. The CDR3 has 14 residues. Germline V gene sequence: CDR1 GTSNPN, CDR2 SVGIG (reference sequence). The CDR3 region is CAWSVGTGRYEQYF. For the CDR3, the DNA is TGTGCCTGGAGTGTAGGGACAGGGCGGTACGAGCAGTACTTC.

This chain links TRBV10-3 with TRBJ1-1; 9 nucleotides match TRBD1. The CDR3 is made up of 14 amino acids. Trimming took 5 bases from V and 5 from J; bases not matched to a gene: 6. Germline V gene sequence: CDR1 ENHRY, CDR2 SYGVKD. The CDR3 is CAISTGQGKTEAFF. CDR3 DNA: TGTGCCATCAGTACGGGACAGGGAAAAACTGAAGCTTTCTTT.

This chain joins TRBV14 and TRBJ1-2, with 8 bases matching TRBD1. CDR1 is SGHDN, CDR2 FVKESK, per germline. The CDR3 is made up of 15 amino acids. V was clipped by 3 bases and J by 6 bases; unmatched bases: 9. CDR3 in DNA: TGTGCCAGCAGCCAGCTTGACAGGGGTAGCGATGGCTACACCTTC. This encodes CASSQLDRGSDGYTF. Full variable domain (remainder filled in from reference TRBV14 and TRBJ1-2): EAGVTQFPSHSVIEKGQTVTLRCDPISGHDNLYWYRRVMGKEIKFLLHFVKESKQDESGMPNNRFLAERTGGTYSTLKVQPAELEDSGVYFCASSQLDRGSDGYTFGSGTRLTVV.

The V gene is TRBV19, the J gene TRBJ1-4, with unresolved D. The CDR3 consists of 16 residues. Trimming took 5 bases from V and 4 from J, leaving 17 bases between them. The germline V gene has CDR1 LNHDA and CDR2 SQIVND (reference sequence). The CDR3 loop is CASSPGPRKINEKLFF. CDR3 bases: TGTGCCAGTAGTCCAGGACCCCGGAAGATTAATGAAAAACTGTTTTTT.

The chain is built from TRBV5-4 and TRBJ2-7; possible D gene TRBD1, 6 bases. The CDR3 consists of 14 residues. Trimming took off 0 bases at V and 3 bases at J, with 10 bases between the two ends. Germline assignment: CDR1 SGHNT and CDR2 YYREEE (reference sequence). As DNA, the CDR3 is TGTGCCAGCAGCTTGGATTTACAGGGCTACGAGCAGTACTTC. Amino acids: CASSLDLQGYEQYF.

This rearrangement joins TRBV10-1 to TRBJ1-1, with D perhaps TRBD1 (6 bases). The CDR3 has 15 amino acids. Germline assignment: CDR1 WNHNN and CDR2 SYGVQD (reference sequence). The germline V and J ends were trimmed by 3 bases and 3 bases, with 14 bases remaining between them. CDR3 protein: CASSEGGPTYTEAFF. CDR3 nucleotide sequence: TGCGCCAGCAGTGAAGGGGGGCCGACTTACACTGAAGCTTTCTTT.

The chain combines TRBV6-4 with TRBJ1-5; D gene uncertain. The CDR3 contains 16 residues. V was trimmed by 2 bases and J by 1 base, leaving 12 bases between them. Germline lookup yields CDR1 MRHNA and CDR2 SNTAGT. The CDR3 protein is CASSDVAGSSNQPQHF. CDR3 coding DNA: TGTGCCAGCAGTGACGTGGCGGGGTCGAGCAATCAGCCCCAGCATTTT.

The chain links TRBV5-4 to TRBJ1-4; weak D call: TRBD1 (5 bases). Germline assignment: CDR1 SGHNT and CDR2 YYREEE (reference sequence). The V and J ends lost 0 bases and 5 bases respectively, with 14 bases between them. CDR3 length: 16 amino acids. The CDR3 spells CASSLAPQATNEKLFF. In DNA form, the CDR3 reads TGTGCCAGCAGCTTGGCCCCACAGGCCACAAATGAAAAACTGTTTTTT.

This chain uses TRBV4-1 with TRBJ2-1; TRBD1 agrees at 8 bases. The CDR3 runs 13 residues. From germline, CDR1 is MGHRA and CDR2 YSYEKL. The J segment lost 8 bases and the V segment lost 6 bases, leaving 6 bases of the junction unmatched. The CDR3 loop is CASRSGGGYEQFF. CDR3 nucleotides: TGCGCCAGCAGATCAGGGGGCGGCTATGAGCAGTTCTTC.

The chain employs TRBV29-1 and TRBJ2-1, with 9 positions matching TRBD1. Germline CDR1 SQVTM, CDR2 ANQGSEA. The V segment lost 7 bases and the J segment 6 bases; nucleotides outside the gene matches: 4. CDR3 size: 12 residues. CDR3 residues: CSASTGGNEQFF. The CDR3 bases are TGCAGCGCATCGACAGGGGGCAATGAGCAGTTCTTC.

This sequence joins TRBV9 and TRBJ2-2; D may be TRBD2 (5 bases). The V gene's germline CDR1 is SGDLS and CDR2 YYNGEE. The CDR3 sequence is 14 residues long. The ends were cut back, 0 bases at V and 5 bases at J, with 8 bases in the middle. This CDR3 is CASSVASGTGELFF. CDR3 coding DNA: TGTGCCAGCAGCGTAGCTTCGGGAACCGGGGAGCTGTTTTTT.

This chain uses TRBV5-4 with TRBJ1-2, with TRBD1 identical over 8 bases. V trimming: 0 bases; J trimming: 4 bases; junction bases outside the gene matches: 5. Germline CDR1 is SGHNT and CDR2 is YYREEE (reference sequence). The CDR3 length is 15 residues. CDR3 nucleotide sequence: TGTGCCAGCAGCTTGGATACAGGGGGGATCTATGGCTACACCTTC. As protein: CASSLDTGGIYGYTF. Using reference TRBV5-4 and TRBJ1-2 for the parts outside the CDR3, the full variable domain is ETGVTQSPTHLIKTRGQQVTLRCSSQSGHNTVSWYQQALGQGPQFIFQYYREEENGRGNFPPRFSGLQFPNYSSELNVNALELDDSALYLCASSLDTGGIYGYTFGSGTRLTVV.

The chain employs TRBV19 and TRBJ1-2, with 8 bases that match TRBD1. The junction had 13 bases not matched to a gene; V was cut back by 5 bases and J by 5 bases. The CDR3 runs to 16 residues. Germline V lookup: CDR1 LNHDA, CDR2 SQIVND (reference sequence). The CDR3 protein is CASSPTGTGSFYGYTF. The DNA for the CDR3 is TGTGCCAGTAGTCCTACCGGGACAGGTTCTTTTTATGGCTACACCTTC. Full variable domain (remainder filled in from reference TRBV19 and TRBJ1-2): DGGITQSPKYLFRKEGQNVTLSCEQNLNHDAMYWYRQDPGQGLRLIYYSQIVNDFQKGDIAEGYSVSREKKESFPLTVTSAQKNPTAFYLCASSPTGTGSFYGYTFGSGTRLTVV.

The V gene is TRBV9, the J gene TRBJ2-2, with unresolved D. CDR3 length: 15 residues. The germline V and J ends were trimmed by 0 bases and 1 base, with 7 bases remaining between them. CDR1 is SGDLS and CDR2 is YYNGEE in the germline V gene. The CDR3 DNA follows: TGTGCCAGCAGCGTAGACGGAAGGAACACCGGGGAGCTGTTTTTT. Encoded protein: CASSVDGRNTGELFF.

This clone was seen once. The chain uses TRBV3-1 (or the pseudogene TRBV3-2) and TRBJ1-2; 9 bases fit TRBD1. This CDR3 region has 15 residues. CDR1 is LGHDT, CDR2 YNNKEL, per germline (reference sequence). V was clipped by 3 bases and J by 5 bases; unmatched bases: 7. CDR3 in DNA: TGTGCCAGCAGCCAGATGGACAGGGGAGTTTATGGCTACACCTTC. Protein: CASSQMDRGVYGYTF.

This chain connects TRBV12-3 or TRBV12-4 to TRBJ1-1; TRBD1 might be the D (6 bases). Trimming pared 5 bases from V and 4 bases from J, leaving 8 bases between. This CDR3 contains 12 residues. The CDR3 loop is CASSPQGTEAFF. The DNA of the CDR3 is TGTGCCAGCAGTCCACAGGGCACTGAAGCTTTCTTT.

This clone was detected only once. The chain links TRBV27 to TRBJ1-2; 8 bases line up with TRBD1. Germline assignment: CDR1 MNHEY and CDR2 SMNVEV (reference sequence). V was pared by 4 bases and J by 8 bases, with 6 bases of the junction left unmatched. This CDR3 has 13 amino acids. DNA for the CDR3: TGTGCCAGCAGTTCCACAGGGGGGGGAGGCTACACCTTC. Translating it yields CASSSTGGGGYTF.

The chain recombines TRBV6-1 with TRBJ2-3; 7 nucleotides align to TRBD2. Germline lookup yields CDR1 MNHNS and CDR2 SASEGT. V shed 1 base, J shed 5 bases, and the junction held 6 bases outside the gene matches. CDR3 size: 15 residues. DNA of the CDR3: TGTGCCAGCAGTGAAGGGGGCGGGGGAGGAGATACGCAGTATTTT. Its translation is CASSEGGGGGDTQYF.

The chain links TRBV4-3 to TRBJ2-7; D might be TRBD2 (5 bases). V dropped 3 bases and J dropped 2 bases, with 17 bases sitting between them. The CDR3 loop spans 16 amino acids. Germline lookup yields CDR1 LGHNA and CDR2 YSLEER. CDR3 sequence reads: CASSHLSGGRPYEQYF. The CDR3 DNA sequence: TGCGCCAGCAGCCACCTATCGGGCGGGCGCCCCTACGAGCAGTACTTC.

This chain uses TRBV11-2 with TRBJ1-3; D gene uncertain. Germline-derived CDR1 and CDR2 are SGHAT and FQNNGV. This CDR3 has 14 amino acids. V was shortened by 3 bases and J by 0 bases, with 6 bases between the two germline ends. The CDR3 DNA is TGTGCCAGCAGCTTTGACCACTCTGGAAACACCATATATTTT. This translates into CASSFDHSGNTIYF. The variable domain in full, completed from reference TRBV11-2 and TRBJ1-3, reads EAGVAQSPRYKIIEKRQSVAFWCNPISGHATLYWYQQILGQGPKLLIQFQNNGVVDDSQLPKDRFSAERLKGVDSTLKIQPAKLEDSAVYLCASSFDHSGNTIYFGEGSWLTVV.

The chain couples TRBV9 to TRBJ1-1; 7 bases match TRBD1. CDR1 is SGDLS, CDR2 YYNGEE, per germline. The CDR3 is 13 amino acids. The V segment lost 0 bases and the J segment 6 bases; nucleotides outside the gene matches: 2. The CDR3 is CASSVGTGAEAFF. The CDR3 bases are TGTGCCAGCAGCGTAGGGACAGGCGCTGAAGCTTTCTTT.

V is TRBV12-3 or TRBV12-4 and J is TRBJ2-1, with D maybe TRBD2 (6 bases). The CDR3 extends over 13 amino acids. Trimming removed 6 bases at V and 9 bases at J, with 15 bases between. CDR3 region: CASRLRLGGEQFF. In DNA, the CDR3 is TGTGCCAGCAGGTTAAGACTAGGCGGTGAGCAGTTCTTC.

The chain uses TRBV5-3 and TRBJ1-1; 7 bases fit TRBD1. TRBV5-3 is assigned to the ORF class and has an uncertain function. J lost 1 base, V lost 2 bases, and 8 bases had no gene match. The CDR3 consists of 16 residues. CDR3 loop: CARSLQGSGRNTEAFF. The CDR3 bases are TGTGCCAGAAGCTTACAGGGGTCGGGTAGGAACACTGAAGCTTTCTTT.

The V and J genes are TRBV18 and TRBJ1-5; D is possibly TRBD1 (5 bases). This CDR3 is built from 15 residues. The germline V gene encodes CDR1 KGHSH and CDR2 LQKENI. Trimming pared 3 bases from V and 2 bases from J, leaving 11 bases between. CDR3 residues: CASSPQGLGNQPQHF. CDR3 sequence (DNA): TGTGCCAGCTCACCTCAGGGATTGGGCAATCAGCCCCAGCATTTT.

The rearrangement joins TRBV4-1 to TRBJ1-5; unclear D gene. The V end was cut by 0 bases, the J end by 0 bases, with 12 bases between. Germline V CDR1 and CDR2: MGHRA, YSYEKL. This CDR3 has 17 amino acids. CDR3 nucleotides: TGCGCCAGCAGCCAAGAACCGGGTACGACTAGCAATCAGCCCCAGCATTTT. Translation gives CASSQEPGTTSNQPQHF.

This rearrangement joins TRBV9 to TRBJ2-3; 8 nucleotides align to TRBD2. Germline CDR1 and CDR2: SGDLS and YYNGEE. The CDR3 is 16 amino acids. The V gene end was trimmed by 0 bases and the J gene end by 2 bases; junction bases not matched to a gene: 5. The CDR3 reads CASSVAGGRNTDTQYF. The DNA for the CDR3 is TGTGCCAGCAGCGTAGCGGGGGGGAGAAACACAGATACGCAGTATTTT.

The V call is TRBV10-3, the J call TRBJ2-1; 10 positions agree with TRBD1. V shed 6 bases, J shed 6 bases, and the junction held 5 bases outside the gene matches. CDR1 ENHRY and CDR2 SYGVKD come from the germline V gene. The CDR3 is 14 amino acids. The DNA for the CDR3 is TGTGCCATCAGGACCCGGGACAGGGGCAATGAGCAGTTCTTC. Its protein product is CAIRTRDRGNEQFF.